The following is a T cell receptor (beta chain) sequence with its context. Germline assignment: CDR1 SEHNR and CDR2 FQNEAQ (reference sequence). This CDR3 is 14 amino acids long. Trimming stripped 1 base from V and 3 bases from J, with 7 bases between. PCR involved 60 Vbeta and 13 Jbeta primers. This table comes from immunoSEQ multiplex PCR, and its TCRdb copy is limited to in-frame clones, with some not included. Of hundreds of thousands of clones detected, around 90% appear once; the ten largest clones hold roughly 2.3%. The data originate from a study of cytomegalovirus exposure and HLA in healthy donors.

The chain uses TRBV7-9 and TRBJ1-5; D is unresolved. This TCR derives from a woman in her late teens or twenties in good health and CMV-seronegative. Sequenced material: PBMCs. CDR3 region: CASSLVGDNQPQHF. CDR3 sequence (DNA): TGTGCCAGCAGCTTAGTCGGTGACAATCAGCCCCAGCATTTT.